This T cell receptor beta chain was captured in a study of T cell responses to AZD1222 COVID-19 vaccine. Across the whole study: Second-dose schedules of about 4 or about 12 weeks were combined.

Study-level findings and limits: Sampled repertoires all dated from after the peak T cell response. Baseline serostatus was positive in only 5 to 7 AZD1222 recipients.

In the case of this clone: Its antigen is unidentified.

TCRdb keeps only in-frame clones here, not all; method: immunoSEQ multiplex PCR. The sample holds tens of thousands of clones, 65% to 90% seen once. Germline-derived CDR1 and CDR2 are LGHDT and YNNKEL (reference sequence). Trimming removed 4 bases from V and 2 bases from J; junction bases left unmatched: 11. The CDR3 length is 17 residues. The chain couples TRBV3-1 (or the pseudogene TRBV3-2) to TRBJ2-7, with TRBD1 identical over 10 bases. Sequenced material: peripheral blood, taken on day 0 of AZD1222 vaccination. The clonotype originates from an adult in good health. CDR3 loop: CASSPLRRTGGAYEQYF. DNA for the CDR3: TGTGCCAGCAGCCCCTTACGACGGACAGGGGGGGCCTACGAGCAGTACTTC.